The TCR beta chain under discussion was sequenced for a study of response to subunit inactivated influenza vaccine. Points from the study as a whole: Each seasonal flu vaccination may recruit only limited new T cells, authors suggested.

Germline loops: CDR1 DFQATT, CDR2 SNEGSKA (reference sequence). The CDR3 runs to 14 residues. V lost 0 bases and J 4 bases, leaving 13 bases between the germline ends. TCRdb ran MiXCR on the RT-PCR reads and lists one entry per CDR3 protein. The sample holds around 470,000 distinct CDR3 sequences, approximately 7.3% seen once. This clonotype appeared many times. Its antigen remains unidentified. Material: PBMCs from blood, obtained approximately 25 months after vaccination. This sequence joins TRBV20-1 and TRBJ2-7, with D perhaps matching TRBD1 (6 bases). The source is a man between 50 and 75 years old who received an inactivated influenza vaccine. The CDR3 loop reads CSAREGLGTYEQYF. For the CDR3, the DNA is TGCAGTGCTAGAGAAGGACTGGGGACATACGAGCAGTACTTC.